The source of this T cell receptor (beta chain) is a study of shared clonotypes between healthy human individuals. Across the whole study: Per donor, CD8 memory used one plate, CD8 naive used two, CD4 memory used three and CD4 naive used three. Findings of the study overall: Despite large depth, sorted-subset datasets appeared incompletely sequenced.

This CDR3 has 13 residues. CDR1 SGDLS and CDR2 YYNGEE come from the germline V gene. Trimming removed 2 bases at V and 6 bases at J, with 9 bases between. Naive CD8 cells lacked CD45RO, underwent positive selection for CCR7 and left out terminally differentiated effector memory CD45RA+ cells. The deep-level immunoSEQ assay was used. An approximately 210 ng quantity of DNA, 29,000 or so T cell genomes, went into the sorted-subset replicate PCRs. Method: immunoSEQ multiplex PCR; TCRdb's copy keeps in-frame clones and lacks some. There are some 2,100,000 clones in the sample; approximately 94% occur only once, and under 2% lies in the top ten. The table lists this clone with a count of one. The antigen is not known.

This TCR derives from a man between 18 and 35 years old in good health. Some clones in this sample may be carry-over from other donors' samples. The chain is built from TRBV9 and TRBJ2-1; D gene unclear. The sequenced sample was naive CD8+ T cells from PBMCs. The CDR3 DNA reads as TGTGCCAGCAGCGTTAGGCAAACCAATGAGCAGTTCTTC. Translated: CASSVRQTNEQFF.